Each of the 24 T cell receptor beta chains below was sequenced from the same sample in a study of blood T cell repertoires in COVID-19 (dated by TCRdb to 2019 to 2021). Libraries were built with the immunoSEQ multiplex PCR assay. The source is immuneACCESS, and TCRdb retained only in-frame sequences with V and J called. Part of the clones is not carried over; for the studies checked, unresolved V genes explain less than half of this, and the remainder is unexplained. The sample table lists about 73,000 clones, around 83% of them with a count of one. Together, the top ten hold less than 8% of the sample. Specimen: peripheral blood. All receptors derive from a woman aged 55-69 years with acute or convalescent COVID-19.

This chain joins TRBV29-1 and TRBJ1-5; 8 bases line up with TRBD1. After removal of 0 bases from V and 2 bases from J, the junction contained 9 bases not matched to a gene. This CDR3 is built from 17 residues. The germline V gene has CDR1 SQVTM and CDR2 ANQGSEA. CDR3 protein: CSVEDPPWGQGNQPQHF. The DNA of the CDR3 is TGCAGCGTTGAAGATCCGCCTTGGGGACAGGGCAATCAGCCCCAGCATTTT.

The genes are TRBV7-6 and TRBJ2-3; 11 bases align to TRBD2. There are 17 residues in the CDR3. Per the germline V gene, CDR1 is SGHVS and CDR2 is FNYEAQ. After removal of 1 base from V and 1 base from J, the junction contained 4 bases not matched to a gene. The DNA for the CDR3 is TGTGCCAGCAGCTTAGAACTAGCGGGGGCCCGCACAGATACGCAGTATTTT. Its protein product is CASSLELAGARTDTQYF.

This chain links TRBV18 with TRBJ1-5; D is unclear. This CDR3 has 15 residues. Trimming removed 3 bases from V and 3 bases from J, with 12 bases in between. Germline V CDR1 and CDR2: KGHSH, LQKENI. CDR3 sequence (DNA): TGTGCCAGCTCACCGGGAGTAACTAACAATCAGCCCCAGCATTTT. Protein: CASSPGVTNNQPQHF.

This clone was counted a single time. V and J are TRBV25-1 and TRBJ1-1; D unclear. V was trimmed by 6 bases and J by 4 bases, leaving 12 bases between them. Germline assignment: CDR1 MGHDK and CDR2 SYGVNS. There are 13 residues in the CDR3. For the CDR3, the DNA is TGTGCCAGCAGCCCTTGGAGTGGCACTGAAGCTTTCTTT. Translated, it gives CASSPWSGTEAFF.

V usage is TRBV20-1 and J usage is TRBJ2-3, with 7 bases identical to TRBD2. The V gene end was trimmed by 3 bases and the J gene end by 3 bases; junction bases not matched to a gene: 6. The CDR3 is 14 amino acids. Germline-derived CDR1 and CDR2 are DFQATT and SNEGSKA (reference sequence). In nucleotides, the CDR3 is TGCAGTGCTAGTCTATCGGGGGGTACAGATACGCAGTATTTT. Its protein product is CSASLSGGTDTQYF.

The V gene is TRBV19, the J gene TRBJ1-6; 7 nucleotides match TRBD1. CDR3 size: 17 residues. Germline-derived CDR1 and CDR2 are LNHDA and SQIVND (reference sequence). The V gene end was trimmed by 3 bases and the J gene end by 10 bases; junction bases not matched to a gene: 15. As DNA, the CDR3 is TGTGCCAGTAGTATTTCCCCTTGGACAGGAGGGGACTCACCCCTCCACTTT. Its protein is CASSISPWTGGDSPLHF.

This clone was picked up one time. V is TRBV6-2 or TRBV6-3 and J is TRBJ2-7; 7 nucleotides match TRBD1. V trimming: 4 bases; J trimming: 4 bases; junction bases outside the gene matches: 4. Germline CDR1 reads MNHEY; CDR2 reads SVGEGT. The CDR3 has 13 residues. The DNA of the CDR3 is TGTGCCAGCAGTTGGGGGACAGCATACGAGCAGTACTTC. Translating gives CASSWGTAYEQYF.

The chain has TRBV6-4 and TRBJ1-2; D uncertain. Germline CDR1 reads MRHNA; CDR2 reads SNTAGT. This CDR3 region has 11 residues. Deletions cut 10 bases from V and 8 bases from J, with 14 bases between. CDR3 protein: CAKQVGGGYTF. As DNA, the CDR3 is TGTGCCAAGCAGGTGGGTGGAGGCTACACCTTC.

In this sample, this clone turned up once. In DNA, the CDR3 is TGTGCCAGTAGTATCCGACAGGGGACACCCCTCCACTTT. Protein: CASSIRQGTPLHF. The chain couples TRBV19 to TRBJ1-6, with TRBD1 matching 8 bases. CDR1 is LNHDA, CDR2 SQIVND, per germline (reference sequence). The ends lost 3 bases at V and 11 bases at J; junction bases unmatched: 3. The CDR3 runs 13 residues.

The CDR3 sequence: CATNLKGTGELFF. The CDR3 DNA is TGTGCCACCAATCTAAAGGGGACCGGGGAGCTGTTTTTT. This sequence joins TRBV6-5 and TRBJ2-2; tentative D call: TRBD1 (5 bases). The germline V and J ends were trimmed by 10 bases and 5 bases, with 14 bases remaining between them. CDR1 and CDR2 (germline): MNHEY, SVGAGI. This CDR3 spans 13 amino acids.

This chain connects TRBV4-2 to TRBJ2-3; D not certain. The CDR3 contains 13 residues. Trimming cost V 5 bases and J 2 bases, with 8 bases left between them. Germline CDR1 LGHNA, CDR2 YNFKEQ. CDR3 loop: CASSATSTDTQYF. The CDR3 bases are TGTGCCAGCAGCGCAACTTCCACAGATACGCAGTATTTT.

The CDR3 nucleotides are TGTGCCAGCAGTGAAGCGCGGACGGTCGTGAGACTATCCACAGATACGCAGTATTTT. This translates into CASSEARTVVRLSTDTQYF. This rearrangement joins TRBV6-1 to TRBJ2-3, with a weak D call TRBD2 (5 bases). Germline V lookup: CDR1 MNHNS, CDR2 SASEGT. Trimming stripped 0 bases from V and 2 bases from J, with 21 bases between. There are 19 residues in the CDR3.

The chain couples TRBV11-2 to TRBJ1-6, with 7 bases that match TRBD1. V gave up 5 bases and J gave up 9 bases; unmatched junction bases: 10. This CDR3 has 15 amino acids. Germline CDR1 SGHAT, CDR2 FQNNGV. The chain's CDR3 is CASSPQTGLSSPLHF. The CDR3 DNA follows: TGTGCCAGCAGCCCCCAGACAGGGCTCTCTTCACCCCTCCACTTT.

The CDR3 nucleotides read TGCAGCGTTTACGGGGAGGTGGAGACCCAGTACTTC. This encodes CSVYGEVETQYF. The V call is TRBV29-1, the J call TRBJ2-5, with D maybe TRBD2 (6 bases). Trimming took 5 bases from V and 5 from J, leaving 12 bases between them. This CDR3 region has 12 residues. Germline lookup yields CDR1 SQVTM and CDR2 ANQGSEA.

The chain's CDR3 is CASRVGGNQPQHF. Here the CDR3 DNA reads TGTGCCAGCCGGGTCGGGGGGAATCAGCCCCAGCATTTT. The chain has TRBV12-3 or TRBV12-4 and TRBJ1-5; weak D call: TRBD1 (5 bases). The V and J ends lost 8 bases and 4 bases respectively, with 12 bases between them. The CDR3 spans 13 residues.

The chain recombines TRBV19 with TRBJ1-1, with a possible D match to TRBD1 (5 bases). The V end lost 5 bases, the J end lost 6 bases, and 16 bases lay between the germline ends. Looked up from germline, CDR1 is LNHDA and CDR2 is SQIVND (reference sequence). The CDR3 sequence is 14 residues long. The CDR3 sequence: CASSQRGFVAEAFF. DNA for the CDR3: TGTGCCAGTAGTCAAAGGGGTTTTGTGGCTGAAGCTTTCTTT.

The chain uses TRBV3-1 (or the pseudogene TRBV3-2) and TRBJ2-3, with TRBD2 matching over 8 bases. Germline-derived CDR1 and CDR2 are LGHDT and YNNKEL (reference sequence). Unmatched junction bases numbered 13, after V lost 4 bases and J lost 4 bases. The CDR3 has 17 amino acids. The CDR3 sequence is CASSRPGHGGEADTQYF. The CDR3, as DNA: TGTGCCAGCAGCCGCCCCGGACACGGGGGGGAGGCAGATACGCAGTATTTT.

The chain is built from TRBV11-2 and TRBJ2-7; TRBD1 agrees at 12 bases. Germline CDR1 reads SGHAT; CDR2 reads FQNNGV. The junction had 7 bases not matched to a gene; V was cut back by 5 bases and J by 5 bases. The length of the CDR3 is 15 residues. The chain's CDR3 is CASSPPGTGGHEQYF. The CDR3 DNA is TGTGCCAGCAGCCCCCCCGGGACAGGGGGCCACGAGCAGTACTTC.

The chain is built from TRBV5-1 and TRBJ1-6, with D perhaps TRBD1 (6 bases). The germline CDR1 and CDR2 sequences are SGHRS and YFSETQ. V was trimmed by 5 bases and J by 7 bases, leaving 16 bases between them. The CDR3 runs to 15 residues. For the CDR3, the DNA is TGCGCCAGCAGGAGCGGACAGAATCGGAATTCACCCCTCCACTTT. Protein product: CASRSGQNRNSPLHF.

There are a few counts of this clone. The gene calls are TRBV7-3 and TRBJ2-7; 11 bases agree with TRBD1. The J segment lost 5 bases and the V segment lost 5 bases, leaving 5 bases of the junction unmatched. This CDR3 comprises 14 residues. The germline CDR1 and CDR2 sequences are SGHTA and FQGTGA. The CDR3 spells CASSRDRGMHEQYF. CDR3 in DNA: TGTGCCAGCAGCCGGGACAGGGGGATGCACGAGCAGTACTTC.

This clone was recorded a few times. The chain couples TRBV5-1 to TRBJ1-1; 9 bases are shared with TRBD1. The germline gives CDR1 SGHRS, CDR2 YFSETQ. The CDR3 is 14 amino acids. V trimming: 5 bases; J trimming: 4 bases; junction bases outside the gene matches: 6. The CDR3 bases are TGCGCCAGCAGGGAGACAGGGGGTGGCACTGAAGCTTTCTTT. This sequence encodes CASRETGGGTEAFF.

The chain couples TRBV18 to TRBJ2-7; tentative D call: TRBD2 (7 bases). Germline V gene sequence: CDR1 KGHSH, CDR2 LQKENI. V lost 3 bases to trimming and J lost 0 bases, with 12 bases between them. The CDR3 loop spans 15 amino acids. CDR3 nucleotides: TGTGCCAGCTCACCGACGAGGGGGGGCTCCTACGAGCAGTACTTC. This translates into CASSPTRGGSYEQYF.

J is TRBJ2-2 and V is TRBV10-3; possibly TRBD2 for D (5 bases). Germline V lookup: CDR1 ENHRY, CDR2 SYGVKD. The V end was cut by 6 bases, the J end by 5 bases, with 19 bases between. The CDR3 totals 16 residues. The CDR3 coding sequence is TGTGCCATCAGCTCAGGAGAGGGCCCGATAACCGGGGAGCTGTTTTTT. Protein sequence: CAISSGEGPITGELFF.

This sequence joins TRBV5-1 and TRBJ1-1; D gene unclear. There are 14 residues in the CDR3. V was pared by 0 bases and J by 0 bases, with 6 bases between. From germline, CDR1 is SGHRS and CDR2 YFSETQ. The CDR3: CASSLGALNTEAFF. The DNA for the CDR3 is TGCGCCAGCAGCTTGGGGGCCCTGAACACTGAAGCTTTCTTT.